Below, 9 T cell receptor beta chains from the same sample are listed, as sequenced in a study of cytomegalovirus exposure and HLA in healthy donors. PCR primers comprised 60 Vbeta and 13 Jbeta primers. Measured with immunoSEQ multiplex PCR; TCRdb has only the in-frame clones, and not every one. The data show over 110,000 clones, 82% seen once. The sample consisted of PBMCs. The receptors stem from a male donor in good health and CMV-seronegative.

The V call is TRBV6-5, the J call TRBJ1-1; the D is unclear. Germline CDR1 reads MNHEY; CDR2 reads SVGAGI. Trimming left V 0 bases short and J 6 bases short, with 8 bases between. The CDR3 is 13 amino acids. CDR3 in DNA: TGTGCCAGCAGTTACTCGGCCGGGGCTGAAGCTTTCTTT. It yields the protein CASSYSAGAEAFF.

The J gene is TRBJ1-3, the V gene TRBV7-6, with D maybe TRBD1 (6 bases). Per germline, CDR1 SGHVS and CDR2 FNYEAQ. CDR3 length equals 15 residues. V dropped 1 base and J dropped 4 bases, with 11 bases sitting between them. This chain's CDR3 is CASSLGTGIGNTIYF. DNA for the CDR3: TGTGCCAGCAGCTTAGGTACAGGGATAGGAAACACCATATATTTT.

V usage is TRBV7-9 and J usage is TRBJ2-2; D gene unclear. This CDR3 has 14 residues. The V gene's germline CDR1 is SEHNR and CDR2 FQNEAQ (reference sequence). The ends were cut back, 4 bases at V and 4 bases at J, with 10 bases in the middle. CDR3 sequence: CASSSGLGTGELFF. The CDR3 DNA sequence: TGTGCCAGCAGCTCCGGTCTTGGCACCGGGGAGCTGTTTTTT. Full variable domain (outside the CDR3, taken from reference TRBV7-9 and TRBJ2-2): DTGVSQNPRHKITKRGQNVTFRCDPISEHNRLYWYRQTLGQGPEFLTYFQNEAQLEKSRLLSDRFSAERPKGSFSTLEIQRTEQGDSAMYLCASSSGLGTGELFFGEGSRLTVL.

CDR3 nucleotides: TGTGCCAGTAGATCCCTGGGTTCCGGACTATTAGGGGAAAAACTGTTTTTT. Protein sequence: CASRSLGSGLLGEKLFF. The chain couples TRBV19 to TRBJ1-4, with unresolved D. From germline, CDR1 is LNHDA and CDR2 SQIVND (reference sequence). V lost 6 bases and J lost 8, with 25 bases in between. The CDR3 length is 17 residues.

The V and J genes are TRBV9 and TRBJ2-7, with 7 bases identical to TRBD1. The V gene's germline CDR1 is SGDLS and CDR2 YYNGEE. This CDR3 has 15 residues. V shed 0 bases, J shed 2 bases, and the junction held 5 bases outside the gene matches. CDR3 protein: CASSVGDSDTYEQYF. As DNA, the CDR3 is TGTGCCAGCAGCGTAGGGGACAGCGACACCTACGAGCAGTACTTC.

V and J are TRBV19 and TRBJ2-7; weak D call: TRBD1 (7 bases). V was cut by 6 bases and J by 4 bases, with 10 bases left in between. This CDR3 spans 12 amino acids. Germline V gives CDR1 LNHDA, CDR2 SQIVND (reference sequence). CDR3 sequence reads: CASSRGTYEQYF. The CDR3 DNA follows: TGTGCCAGTAGCAGGGGGACTTACGAGCAGTACTTC.

V and J are TRBV6-4 and TRBJ2-3, with 9 nucleotides matching TRBD2. The germline gives CDR1 MRHNA, CDR2 SNTAGT. V lost 3 bases to trimming and J lost 4 bases; unmatched junction nucleotides: 2. The CDR3 sequence is 14 residues long. DNA of the CDR3: TGTGCCAGCAGTGAGCGGGAGGGCCCAGATACGCAGTATTTT. Encoded protein: CASSEREGPDTQYF.

The chain joins TRBV5-6 to TRBJ2-3, with a weak D call TRBD2 (6 bases). From germline, CDR1 is SGHDT and CDR2 YYEEEE. The CDR3 has 15 amino acids. V lost 3 bases to trimming and J lost 0 bases, with 11 bases between them. CDR3: CASSWRDYSTDTQYF. The CDR3 DNA reads TGTGCCAGCAGCTGGCGGGATTATAGCACAGATACGCAGTATTTT.

This clone showed up just once. This chain links TRBV7-9 with TRBJ1-4, with TRBD1 as a possible D gene (6 bases). V was cut by 1 base and J by 6 bases, with 12 bases left in between. Germline loops: CDR1 SEHNR, CDR2 FQNEAQ (reference sequence). This CDR3 has 15 residues. CDR3 DNA: TGTGCCAGCAGCTTAGGAGCGGCAGGGGATGAAAAACTGTTTTTT. Translating it yields CASSLGAAGDEKLFF.